A single sample is the source of the 13 T cell receptor beta chains below, sequenced in a study of blood T cell repertoires in COVID-19. Only in-frame clones appear in the TCRdb table, and some are missing; sequencing was by immunoSEQ multiplex PCR. The table shows 35,000 to 50,000 clones, with roughly 88% occurring only once. The sequenced material came from peripheral blood. The receptors come from a man in his sixties with active COVID-19.

The chain is built from TRBV18 and TRBJ2-3, with D possibly TRBD2 on 6 matching bases. V lost 3 bases, J lost 1 base, and 14 bases lay in between. The CDR3 covers 16 residues. Looked up from germline, CDR1 is KGHSH and CDR2 is LQKENI. CDR3 residues: CASSPGSMGRTDTQYF. For the CDR3, the DNA is TGTGCCAGCTCACCCGGGAGTATGGGGCGCACAGATACGCAGTATTTT. The whole variable domain, filled in from reference TRBV18 and TRBJ2-3, reads NAGVMQNPRHLVRRRGQEARLRCSPMKGHSHVYWYRQLPEEGLKFMVYLQKENIIDESGMPKERFSAEFPKEGPSILRIQQVVRGDSAAYFCASSPGSMGRTDTQYFGPGTRLTVL.

This clone was counted once. The V call is TRBV5-4, the J call TRBJ1-1; 9 bases line up with TRBD1. V was pared by 3 bases and J by 1 base, with 7 bases of the junction left unmatched. CDR1 is SGHNT, CDR2 YYREEE, per germline (reference sequence). The CDR3 covers 16 residues. The CDR3 DNA reads as TGTGCCAGCAGCTCCCTAGGACAGGGGCCGAACACTGAAGCTTTCTTT. It translates to CASSSLGQGPNTEAFF.

This chain uses TRBV5-6 with TRBJ2-1, with D perhaps matching TRBD2 (5 bases). CDR3 length: 16 residues. Germline V CDR1 and CDR2: SGHDT, YYEEEE. The V gene lost 0 bases and the J gene lost 3 bases, with 13 bases spanning the gap. CDR3 sequence reads: CASSLAGGLDYNEQFF. CDR3 nucleotide sequence: TGTGCCAGCAGCTTGGCCGGCGGACTTGACTACAATGAGCAGTTCTTC. The whole variable domain, filled in from reference TRBV5-6 and TRBJ2-1, reads DAGVTQSPTHLIKTRGQQVTLRCSPKSGHDTVSWYQQALGQGPQFIFQYYEEEERQRGNFPDRFSGHQFPNYSSELNVNALLLGDSALYLCASSLAGGLDYNEQFFGPGTRLTVL.

This sequence joins TRBV11-3 and TRBJ2-3; 9 nucleotides line up with TRBD1. V lost 1 base and J lost 4; bases outside the gene matches: 6. The germline V gene encodes CDR1 SGHNT and CDR2 YENEEA. The length of the CDR3 is 16 residues. This CDR3 reads CASSLARQGDADTQYF. The CDR3 DNA is TGTGCCAGCAGCTTAGCCAGACAGGGGGATGCAGATACGCAGTATTTT.

This chain uses TRBV27 with TRBJ1-2; D possibly corresponds to TRBD1 (6 bases). CDR1 MNHEY and CDR2 SMNVEV come from the germline V gene (reference sequence). The germline V and J ends were trimmed by 8 bases and 6 bases, with 13 bases remaining between them. The CDR3 spans 12 residues. The CDR3 sequence: CASRTGSDGYTF. The DNA of the CDR3 is TGTGCCAGCCGTACAGGGTCGGATGGCTACACCTTC.

The chain joins TRBV18 to TRBJ1-5; weak D call: TRBD1 (5 bases). CDR3 size: 15 residues. Germline V gives CDR1 KGHSH, CDR2 LQKENI. Trimming took 8 bases from V and 4 from J, leaving 18 bases between them. For the CDR3, the DNA is TGTGCCAGCCGACCCGACAGCTCCCTTAATCAGCCCCAGCATTTT. The encoded protein is CASRPDSSLNQPQHF.

DNA of the CDR3: TGTGCCAGCAGCAGTCCGGCGGAACCATTCTCCAATGAGCAGTTCTTC. Its translation: CASSSPAEPFSNEQFF. V is TRBV21-1 and J is TRBJ2-1; TRBD2 reflects the table's D call only, with no check against the DNA. TRBV21-1 is reported as a pseudogene. CDR3 size: 16 residues.

Concerning this clone: The germline gene is not matched at one end of the junction; a read error may be the cause. The DNA of the CDR3 is TGCGCCAGCACCTTGGAGGGGAATAGGGAAAAACTGTTTTTT. This encodes CASTLEGNREKLFF. V is TRBV5-1 and J is TRBJ1-4; tentative D call: TRBD1 (5 bases). CDR3 length: 14 residues. Germline V gene lookup returns CDR1 SGHRS and CDR2 YFSETQ.

This clone was counted only a few times. The V gene is TRBV7-6, the J gene TRBJ1-4, with 9 bases lining up with TRBD1. There are 16 residues in the CDR3. V lost 4 bases to trimming and J lost 7 bases; unmatched junction nucleotides: 10. Germline CDR1 reads SGHVS; CDR2 reads FNYEAQ. The CDR3 loop is CASSSRTGGQGEKLFF. The CDR3 nucleotides read TGTGCCAGCAGCTCTAGAACGGGGGGACAGGGTGAAAAACTGTTTTTT.

The chain carries TRBV6-5 and TRBJ1-1; TRBD1 is a possible D gene (5 bases). V dropped 5 bases and J dropped 4 bases, with 11 bases sitting between them. CDR3 length: 13 residues. From germline, CDR1 is MNHEY and CDR2 SVGAGI. CDR3 nucleotide sequence: TGTGCCAGCAGTAGGGTCGGGGGCACTGAAGCTTTCTTT. It is translated as CASSRVGGTEAFF.

The V and J genes are TRBV6-6 and TRBJ2-1; TRBD2 matches 8 bases. V lost 5 bases to trimming and J lost 0 bases; unmatched junction nucleotides: 0. The CDR3 is made up of 14 amino acids. Germline-derived CDR1 and CDR2 are MNHNY and SVGAGI (reference sequence). CDR3 bases: TGTGCCAGCAGTGGGACTAGCTCCTACAATGAGCAGTTCTTC. It codes for CASSGTSSYNEQFF.

The J gene is TRBJ1-1, the V gene TRBV12-3 or TRBV12-4; D is unclear. The CDR3 runs to 13 residues. V lost 2 bases, J lost 0 bases, and 4 bases lay in between. The CDR3 bases are TGTGCCAGCAGTTTACACATGAACACTGAAGCTTTCTTT. Translating gives CASSLHMNTEAFF.

The chain uses TRBV30 and TRBJ1-5, with D unresolved. Looked up from germline, CDR1 is GTSNPN and CDR2 is SVGIG (reference sequence). V was cut by 0 bases and J by 9 bases, with 9 bases left in between. The CDR3 length is 12 residues. CDR3 loop: CAWSVGRTPQHF. The DNA of the CDR3 is TGTGCCTGGAGTGTGGGGAGGACGCCCCAGCATTTT.